This T cell receptor (beta chain) appears in the sequencing data of a study of PD-L1 blockade in urothelial cancer. Overall study context: The authors examined blood 3 weeks (second dose) and 6 weeks after treatment start.

Sequenced by immunoSEQ multiplex PCR; TCRdb stores in-frame clones only, minus some. Counted here are about 80,000 clones, 87% occurring once; the ten biggest clones make up 4.5% to 7%. Germline CDR1 and CDR2: SEHNR and FQNEAQ (reference sequence). The CDR3 is made up of 12 amino acids. The germline V and J ends were trimmed by 5 bases and 8 bases, with 12 bases remaining between them. The chain has TRBV7-9 and TRBJ1-2, with D possibly being TRBD1 (6 bases). The TCR comes from a woman aged 70 to 79 with urothelial cancer. The sequenced sample was PBMCs, obtained around atezolizumab (anti-PD-L1) treatment. The CDR3 here is CASSDTGYGYTF. The CDR3 nucleotides read TGTGCCAGCAGCGACACAGGGTACGGCTACACCTTC. The full variable domain, rest sourced from reference TRBV7-9 and TRBJ1-2, is DTGVSQNPRHKITKRGQNVTFRCDPISEHNRLYWYRQTLGQGPEFLTYFQNEAQLEKSRLLSDRFSAERPKGSFSTLEIQRTEQGDSAMYLCASSDTGYGYTFGSGTRLTVV.